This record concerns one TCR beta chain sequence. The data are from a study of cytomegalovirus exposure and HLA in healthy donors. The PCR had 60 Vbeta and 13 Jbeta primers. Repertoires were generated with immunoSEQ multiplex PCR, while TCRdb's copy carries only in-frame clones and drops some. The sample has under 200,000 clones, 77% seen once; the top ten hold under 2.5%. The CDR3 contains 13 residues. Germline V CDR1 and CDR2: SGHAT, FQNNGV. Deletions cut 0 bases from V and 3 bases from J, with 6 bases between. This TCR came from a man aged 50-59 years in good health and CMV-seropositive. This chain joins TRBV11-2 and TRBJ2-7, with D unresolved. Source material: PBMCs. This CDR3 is CASSLDPSYEQYF. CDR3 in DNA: TGTGCCAGCAGCTTAGATCCCAGCTACGAGCAGTACTTC.